This T cell receptor (beta chain) was recovered during a study of T cells in Graves' hyperthyroidism and ophthalmopathy. The wider study: Staff took peripheral blood when the initial diagnosis was made, before any treatment began.

Calling Graves' hyperthyroidism stable meant ophthalmopathy did not progress within 18 months. This clonotype was seen many times. The investigators amplified TCR beta CDR3 regions from RNA transcripts. RT-PCR in the first round (using the HTBI primer set) targeted the TCR CDR3. TCRdb ran MiXCR on the multiplex PCR reads and lists one entry per CDR3 protein. This sample has hundreds of thousands of distinct CDR3 sequences, with around a third found just once. The CDR3 sequence is 15 residues long. Trimming took 4 bases from V and 4 from J, leaving 16 bases between them. Germline values: CDR1 SQVTM, CDR2 ANQGSEA.

The sequenced sample consisted of blood. The sequence came from a woman aged 40-49 years with Graves' hyperthyroidism. The genes are TRBV29-1 and TRBJ1-4; D is possibly TRBD1 (6 bases). The CDR3: CSVASPGEINEKLFF. The CDR3 DNA sequence: TGCAGCGTTGCCTCCCCAGGGGAAATTAATGAAAAACTGTTTTTT.